This entry features one T cell receptor beta chain sequence. Sequenced by immunoSEQ multiplex PCR; TCRdb stores in-frame clones only, minus some. The table lists about 120,000 clones, approximately 90% of them singletons. The data were taken from a study of control samples from healthy donors and cancer patients. Germline loops: CDR1 SNHLY, CDR2 FYNNEI. This CDR3 has 13 residues. V lost 6 bases to trimming and J lost 6 bases; unmatched junction nucleotides: 2. This receptor was obtained from a man aged 40-55 years in good health. Material for sequencing was blood. The V gene is TRBV2, the J gene TRBJ1-6; 7 bases agree with TRBD1. Here the CDR3 reads CASSRQGNSPLHF. In DNA, the CDR3 is TGTGCCAGCAGCCGACAGGGTAATTCACCCCTCCACTTT.